This TCR beta chain was recorded in a study of CD8 T cells in Susac syndrome. The germline V gene has CDR1 SGHNT and CDR2 YYREEE (reference sequence). CDR3 length equals 15 residues. V was trimmed by 0 bases and J by 1 base, leaving 8 bases between them. The multiple sclerosis controls were treatment-naive patients, and their relapsing-remitting disease was stable or active. Negative isolation yielded CD4+ and CD8+ T cells, and FACS enriched TEMRA cells. This clonotype has just a few counts. cDNA came from approximately 0.5 to 1 ug RNA primed by random hexamers. The authors amplified TCR beta CDR3 across 54 Vbeta and 13 Jbeta using immunoSEQ multiplex PCR. One entry per CDR3 protein, called by TCRdb with MiXCR from the immunoSEQ multiplex PCR reads. The sample holds 300,000 to 350,000 distinct CDR3 sequences, 92% seen once.

The V gene is TRBV5-4, the J gene TRBJ1-5; no clear D. The sequence was collected from a human donor with multiple sclerosis. Sample: CD4+ T cells from PBMCs. For the CDR3, the DNA is TGTGCCAGCAGCTTGGGTGGGGTAAGCAATCAGCCCCAGCATTTT. Its protein product is CASSLGGVSNQPQHF.